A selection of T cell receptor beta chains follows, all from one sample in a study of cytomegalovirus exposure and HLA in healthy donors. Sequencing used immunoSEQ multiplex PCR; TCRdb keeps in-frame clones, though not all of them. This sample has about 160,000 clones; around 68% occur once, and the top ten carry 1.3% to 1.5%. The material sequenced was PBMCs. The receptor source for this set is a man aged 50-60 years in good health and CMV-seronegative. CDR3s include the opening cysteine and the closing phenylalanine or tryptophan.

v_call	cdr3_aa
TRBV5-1	CASSLDSGANQPQHF
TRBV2	CAEGTGGTEAFF
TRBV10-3	CAISEEGASGNTIYF
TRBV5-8	CASSLVRGTSNEKLFF
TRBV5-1	CASSSLLIHTQYF
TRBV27	CASSFEGLNQPQHF
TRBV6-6	CASSSRDRSNEKLFF
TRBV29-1	CSVTVTDSTDTQYF
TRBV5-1	CASSPPGQGGAGGYTF
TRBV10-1	CASSKSLAGGQNEQFF
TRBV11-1	CASSLERLAGIQQFF
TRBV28	CASSPTGGANGYTF
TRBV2	CASSPRAGGTNEQFF
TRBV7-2	CASSLSSYEQYF
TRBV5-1	CASSLQGNHEQYF
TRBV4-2	CASRPGQGGWTGELFF
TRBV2	CASISGTLNTEAFF
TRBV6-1	CASSGGTGGIYGYTF
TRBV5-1	CASSLDQGAGRAFF
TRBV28	CASSLSGQGYGYTF
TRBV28	CASSTSYATNEKLFF
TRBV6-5	CASSYYSQVDYGYTF
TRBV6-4	CASSDSNRDTEAFF
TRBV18	CASSPQSGGHGNEQYF
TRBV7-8	CASSLGWQNTEAFF
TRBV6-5	CASKFRDRAYNEQFF
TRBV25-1	CAGSEGGTPTTNYGYTF
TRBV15	CATSRGERPDTEAFF
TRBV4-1	CASSQDMRVANTEAFF
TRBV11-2	CASSPPDREDIQYF
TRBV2	CASSVFGTAYNEQFF
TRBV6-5	CASSYGPTGNYEQYF
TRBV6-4	CASSGTGGGNSPLHF
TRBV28	CASSPPGTGSGTGELFF
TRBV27	CASSLKQPQETQYF
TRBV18	CASSPWTGNANTEAFF
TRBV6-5	CASRASTAGGTQYF
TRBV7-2	CASRLGQGAYEQYF
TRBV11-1	CASSQVGVAEGNTIYF
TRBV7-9	CASSLGTVTQETRYF
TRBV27	CASSFQGQGTSNTGELFF
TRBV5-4	CASSARLAGRADTQYF
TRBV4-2	CASSQVGTGGVNSPLHF
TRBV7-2	CASSLVAGGWNEQFF
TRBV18	CASSLTGGTTEAFF
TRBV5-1	CASSWAGGANTGELFF
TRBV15	CATSRDMAALNEKLFF
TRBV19	CASRDTFGREKLFF
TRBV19	CASKRKGTVTGNEKLFF
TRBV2	CASTRESNTEAFF
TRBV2	CASQTRGNYQYF
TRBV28	CASLGGPIAEAFF
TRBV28	CASSSPGTGASYEQYF
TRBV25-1	CASSGQGGGTEAFF
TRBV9	CASSVAGTGVAEQYF